Below, one T cell receptor beta chain is given with its context. Its cognate antigen has yet to be identified. The sample holds no much larger clone one base away, and base qualities are not on file. The sample originates from a study of cytomegalovirus exposure and HLA in healthy donors (dated by TCRdb to 2016 to 2017). Notes on the research overall: In an earlier analysis of 587 of the donors, 250 to 350 Gb of sequence data and 120 million or so unique TCR beta sequences from about 180 million T cells were reported. Approximately 300 gigabases of sequencing data and around 88 million unique TCR sequences made up an early release that covered over 550 HLA-typed donors. Of the roughly 400 genotyped donors, about 84% fell in the genetic ancestry cluster associated with self-reported Caucasian donors. The study aimed to test whether cataloging public T cell receptors could reveal signatures of past pathogen exposure. The study used immunosequencing to profile the T cell repertoires of about 670 subjects and linked those repertoires to cytomegalovirus serostatus. Along with the roughly 700-subject first cohort, a separate validation cohort of around 110 different subjects was used. To predict cytomegalovirus infection status, the study combined high-throughput TCR immunosequencing, statistical association of individual TCRs with disease status, and machine learning. To study patterns of TCR occurrence, a later analysis re-analyzed previously published TCR beta repertoires from 700 or so donors and added high-resolution HLA genotyping. The later analysis used no new phenotypic data to find candidate immune exposures, relying instead on TCR beta sequences and their occurrence across donors. An earlier analysis of roughly 580 of the donors used high-throughput TCR beta sequencing to judge whether each TCR beta V gene segment behaved as functional or pseudogenic. Donor age, sex, ethnicity and CMV serostatus were compiled alongside the repertoire data. In a later genetic analysis, genome-wide SNP genotypes for 398 of the 666 donors were used, and that subset was treated as a discovery cohort. All discovery cohort repertoires had been generated on a single sequencing platform. HLA typing included class I and class II loci at four-digit resolution. The number of typed donors differed by locus: about 620-640 for A, B, C, DRB1 and DQB1; some 500 for DQA1; 606 for DPA1; and 450 to 480 for DPB1. A handful of DR-DQ haplotypes were handled as single units for association and clustering because linkage in the cohort was strong. Among around 400 genotyped donors of the cohort, an average of around 220,000 unique TCR beta nucleotide sequences was sequenced per donor, of which about 19% were non-productive.

The cohort comprised under 700 healthy bone marrow donors. At the time of sampling, all cohort members were nominally healthy, though unrecorded immune exposures were likely present. The donor tested CMV seronegative, placing the donor among the roughly 400 seronegative members of the cohort. Every donor gave a peripheral blood sample, and the peripheral blood mononuclear cells from that sample were used for TCR beta sequencing. Genomic DNA extraction from the blood cell samples was performed with the Qiagen DNeasy Blood Extraction Kit. At the junction V is shortened by 0 bases and J by 4 bases; bases outside the gene matches: 6. CDR1 and CDR2 (SGHKS, YYEKEE) derive from the germline V gene (reference sequence). The CDR3 holds 15 amino acids from the cysteine to the phenylalanine. Only the CDR3 part of the read is kept: 45 bases, read in frame from the first base. General conclusions and limits of the study: Across donors, most TCR sequences were observed very rarely, whereas some public TCRs were present in many individuals. Because HLA typing was unavailable for some donors at each locus, only the typed subset was used in association tests. The classifier was reported to diagnose cytomegalovirus status with high specificity and sensitivity in both the original and validation cohorts. The earlier analysis of fewer than 750 of the donors excluded approximately 17 rarely observed V segments, including chromosome 9 orphons, because counts were too low. Because the 87-base-pair reads could not distinguish some IMGT-functional V segments, including TRBV6-2 and TRBV6-3, those segments were excluded. The only immune exposure information available for the cohort was CMV serostatus. A later genetic analysis reported fewer N-insertions in productive TCRs among donors in an Asian-associated ancestry cluster than the roughly 700-donor mean. Broadly in line with IMGT annotations, most TCR beta V segments showed up in productive rearrangements about 90% or about 30% of the time in an earlier analysis of approximately 600 of the donors. Linkage disequilibrium might explain the correlated functional status among segregating V segments, but an unknown experimental factor could not be ruled out. In a later analysis, TCR association rates were found to vary across HLA loci, with the most associated TCRs seen for DRB1 alleles and the fewest for HLA-C alleles. When HLA alleles, especially DR and DQ, strongly co-occurred, attributing TCR associations to individual alleles was difficult. A group of highly shared sequence variants was considered likely to be a technical artifact of the sequencing pipeline. Roughly uniform sequencing depth across donors was assumed in presence/absence analyses, although this assumption may not hold. In a later analysis, HLA-associated TCR beta chains showed more clonal expansion and lower generation probabilities than non-associated chains that were equally common. At a false discovery rate of 0.05, a later analysis linked 16,951 TCR beta sequences to specific HLA alleles. According to the authors, the approach could potentially be generalized to other disease states and immunological phenotypes. An association between a missense DCLRE1C variant and V-gene and J-gene trimming of TCR beta chains was found in a later genetic analysis and replicated in an independent cohort. The cohort was sequenced for TCR beta chains only, and without alpha or paired-chain data the features that could be detected were limited. Three of the identified cytomegalovirus-associated TCR beta chains were confirmed in vitro to be specific for cytomegalovirus antigens. In a later analysis, most CMV-associated TCR beta chains were found to appear HLA-restricted, with HLA associations seemingly driven largely by CMV exposure. A further reported finding was that TCR beta sequences accurately predicted the HLA-A and HLA-B alleles for most subjects in the first cohort. Several of the top co-occurrence clusters appeared to be linked to parvovirus B19, influenza, CMV and Epstein-Barr virus, according to a later analysis. The study listed 150 to 200 TCR beta chains as associated with cytomegalovirus.

Libraries were made using the immunoSEQ multiplex PCR assay. The multiplex PCR relied on a mix of 60 forward primers for TCR Vbeta segments and 13 reverse primers for TCR Jbeta segments. The CDR3 region of rearranged TCR beta genes was amplified from genomic DNA by a multiplex PCR assay. On the Illumina HiSeq System, the amplified TCR beta libraries were sequenced as 87-base-pair reads. The paper's processing steps were these. In a later analysis, roughly 80 million unique TCR beta chains were counted across the approximately 640 repertoires, and roughly 9.9 million of these chains were shared by at least two donors. To remove PCR and sequencing errors, raw reads were error-corrected and collapsed into unique sequences using a nearest-neighbor algorithm that merged closely related sequences. CDR3 sequences were aligned to IMGT reference sequences to assign V, D and J gene segments. Each retained sequence needed at least a six-nucleotide match to both a V gene segment and a J gene segment. A rearrangement counted as productive if the CDR3 had no stop codons and remained in frame with V and J, and every other rearrangement counted as non-productive. CDR3 was defined according to IMGT convention as the region running from the second conserved V-encoded cysteine to the conserved J-encoded phenylalanine. The earlier analysis of 587 of the donors excluded sequences that lacked an unambiguous match to a single V gene segment. An earlier analysis of 587 of the donors classified V segments as functional when productive rearrangements were above 56.7% and as segregating when the standard deviation between donors was above 5%. To diagnose cytomegalovirus status from the catalog of TCR beta chain sequences, a statistical classification framework was built. V and J gene assignment, in a later analysis, came from comparing TCR nucleotide sequences with IMGT/GENE-DB human TR gene sequences. A later analysis assigned CDR3 sequences and most-parsimonious VDJ recombination scenarios with the TCRdist pipeline. A later analysis defined each TCR beta chain by its CDR3 amino acid sequence plus V-gene family, and excluded reads lacking a unique V-gene family. To address suspected cross-contamination and a sequencing artifact, a later analysis removed several hundred highly shared, low-generation-probability nucleotide sequences. A later analysis calculated a clonal expansion index for each public chain from normalized within-repertoire ranks of inferred template counts. In a later analysis, generation probabilities were computed using a VDJ recombination model fitted to out-of-frame rearrangements, and the results were checked against IGoR. In a later analysis, TCR-TCR, TCR-HLA and TCR-CMV co-occurrence was scored with hypergeometric tests, and a repertoire-size bias correction was applied to TCR pairs. In a later analysis, false discovery rates were estimated by permuting HLA or CMV assignments 20 times. In a later analysis, co-occurring TCRs were grouped with DBSCAN, and TCRdist sequence similarity was added when clustering was performed within HLA-allele-positive subsets. Co-occurrence clustering excluded repertoires with fewer than 30,000 or more than 120,000 public chains, plus five with anomalous nucleotide sharing. Not all clones reach the TCRdb copy of this immuneACCESS table, which keeps in-frame sequences only. Checked studies attribute under half of the gap to unresolved V genes and leave the rest unexplained. Clonal size and the V and J genes are those of that table, whereas D and trimming came from the DNA. Here the sample has 90,000 to 110,000 clones; around 75% occur a single time. The top ten clonotypes cover approximately 2% of the sample.

Sequenced sample: PBMCs. Recombination linked TRBV5-5 to TRBJ2-7; TRBD1 lines up with 8 middle nucleotides. The sequence was obtained from a man younger than 45 in good health and CMV-seronegative. The DNA sequence reads TGTGCCAGCAGCTTGGCCCGGACAGGGCAATACGAGCAGTACTTC. It encodes CASSLARTGQYEQYF.